The present T cell receptor (beta chain) was sequenced within a study of vaccination and CD4 T cells after COVID-19. Study-wide background: Two Hispanic individuals were among six male and four female convalescent patients. With a range of 35 to 161, the median interval from diagnosis to drawing post-COVID samples was around 100 days.

This clonotype has a single count. The target antigen is unknown. Study-level results: Among those convalescent, a median about 85% of reactive clones emerged solely post-vaccination.

The treatment: approximately nine-day PBMC culture with coronavirus spike peptide pools or control peptides (ViraFEST assay). Negative selection purified CD4+ T cells after more than nine days of culture. Sequence data for DNA of cultured CD4+ T cells were generated by the Oncomine TCR Beta short-read assay. TCRdb independently ran MiXCR on the PCR reads; one entry per CDR3 protein. The sample lists about 19,000 distinct CDR3 sequences, approximately 30% seen once, with about 15% in the top ten. Material for sequencing was cultured CD4+ T cells from blood. This TCR was recovered from a human donor with COVID-19.

CDR3 residues: CASSLASMEATIYF. The CDR3 DNA is TGTGCCAGCAGTTTAGCCAGCATGGAAGCCACCATATATTTT. This chain connects TRBV12-3 or TRBV12-4 to TRBJ1-3; D uncertain. V was shortened by 0 bases and J by 9 bases, with 12 bases between the two germline ends. This CDR3 comprises 14 residues.